This TCR beta chain was profiled in a study of tumor-infiltrating lymphocytes in primary liver carcinoma. Study overall: Stage T1-T3 N0M0 and a size of about 4.2 to 10 cm characterized the tumors.

For each extraction, RNA and DNA were obtained together from approximately 20-30 mg of unsorted bulk tissue. Every tumor was sampled at five separate regions. A constant-region primer primed TCR beta cDNA synthesis from 500 to 550 ng of total RNA. TCR beta libraries came from three nested multiplex PCR rounds using slightly modified ARM-PCR. Two initial PCR rounds of around 10 cycles each paired TRBV1-TRBV30 forward primers with a C-beta reverse primer. One entry per CDR3 protein, called by TCRdb with MiXCR from the multiplex PCR reads. The table records roughly 57,000 distinct CDR3 sequences, less than 85% of them present only once. This clonotype is medium-sized in the sample. From germline, CDR1 is SGHVS and CDR2 FQNEAQ. V lost 3 bases to trimming and J lost 1 base; unmatched junction nucleotides: 5. The CDR3 loop spans 16 amino acids.

This rearrangement joins TRBV7-8 to TRBJ2-2; 7 bases fit TRBD2. The clonotype comes from a man aged 35-49 years with primary liver carcinoma and hepatitis B virus infection. Sequencing was done on a sample of liver tumor tissue from sampling region 2. The sample's subset: tumor region T2, inferior pole. CDR3 sequence: CASSFAGVLNTGELFF. CDR3 nucleotides: TGTGCCAGCAGCTTTGCGGGAGTCTTGAACACCGGGGAGCTGTTTTTT.